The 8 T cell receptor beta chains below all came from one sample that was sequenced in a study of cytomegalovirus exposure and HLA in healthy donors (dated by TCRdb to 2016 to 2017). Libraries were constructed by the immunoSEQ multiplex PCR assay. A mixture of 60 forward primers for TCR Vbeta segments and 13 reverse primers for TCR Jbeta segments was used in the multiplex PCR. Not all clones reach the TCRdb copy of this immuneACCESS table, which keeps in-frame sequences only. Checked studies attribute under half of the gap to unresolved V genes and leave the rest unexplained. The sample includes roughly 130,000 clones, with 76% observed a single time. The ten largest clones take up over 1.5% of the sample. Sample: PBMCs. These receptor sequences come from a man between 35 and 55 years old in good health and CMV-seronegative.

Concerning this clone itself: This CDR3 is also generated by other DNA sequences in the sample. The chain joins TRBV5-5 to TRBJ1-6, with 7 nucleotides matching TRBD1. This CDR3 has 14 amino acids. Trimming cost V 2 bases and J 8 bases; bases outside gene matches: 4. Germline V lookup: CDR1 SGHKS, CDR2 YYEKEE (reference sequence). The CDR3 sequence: CASSFRDSHSPLHF. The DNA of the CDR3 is TGTGCCAGCAGCTTCCGGGACAGCCATTCACCCCTCCACTTT.

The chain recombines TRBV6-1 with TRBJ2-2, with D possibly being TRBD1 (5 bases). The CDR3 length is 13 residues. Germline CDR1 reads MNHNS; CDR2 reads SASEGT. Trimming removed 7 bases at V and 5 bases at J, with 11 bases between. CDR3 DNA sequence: TGTGCCAGCACCTGGGCAGGGACCGGGGAGCTGTTTTTT. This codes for CASTWAGTGELFF.

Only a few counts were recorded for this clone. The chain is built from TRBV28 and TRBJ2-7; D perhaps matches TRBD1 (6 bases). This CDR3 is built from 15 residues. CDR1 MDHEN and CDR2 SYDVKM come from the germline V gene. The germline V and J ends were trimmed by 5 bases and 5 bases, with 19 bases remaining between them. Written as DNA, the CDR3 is TGTGCCAGCAGTGCCTACAGGGTGAATTTGGACGAGCAGTACTTC. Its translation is CASSAYRVNLDEQYF.

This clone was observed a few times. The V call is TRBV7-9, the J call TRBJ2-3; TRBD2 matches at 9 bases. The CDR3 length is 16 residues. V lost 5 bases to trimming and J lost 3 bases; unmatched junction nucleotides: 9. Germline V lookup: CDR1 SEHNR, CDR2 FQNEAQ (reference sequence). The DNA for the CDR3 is TGTGCCAGCAGCCCTTGGATAGCGGGGGATACAGATACGCAGTATTTT. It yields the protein CASSPWIAGDTDTQYF.

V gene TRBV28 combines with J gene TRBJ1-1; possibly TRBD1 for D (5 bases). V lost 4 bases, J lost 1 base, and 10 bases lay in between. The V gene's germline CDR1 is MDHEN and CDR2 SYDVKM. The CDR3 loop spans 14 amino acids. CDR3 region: CASSYRGGNTEAFF. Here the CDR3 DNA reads TGTGCCAGCAGTTATAGGGGTGGGAACACTGAAGCTTTCTTT.

The CDR3 here is CASSLVYLIGVNLTDTQYF. In DNA, the CDR3 is TGTGCCAGCAGCTTAGTTTATTTGATCGGGGTTAATCTCACAGATACGCAGTATTTT. This rearrangement joins TRBV7-8 to TRBJ2-3, with a tentative D call TRBD2 (5 bases). CDR1 is SGHVS and CDR2 is FQNEAQ in the germline V gene. This CDR3 has 19 amino acids. Between the trimmed V and J ends, which lost 1 base and 2 bases, there was a span of 22 bases.

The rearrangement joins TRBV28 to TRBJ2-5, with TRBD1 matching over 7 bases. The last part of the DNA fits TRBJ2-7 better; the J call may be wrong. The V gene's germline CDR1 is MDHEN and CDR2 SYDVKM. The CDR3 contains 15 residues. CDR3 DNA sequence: TGTGCCAGCAGACACCTGACAGGGTTCTCCTACGAGCAGTACTTC. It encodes CASRHLTGFSYEQYF.

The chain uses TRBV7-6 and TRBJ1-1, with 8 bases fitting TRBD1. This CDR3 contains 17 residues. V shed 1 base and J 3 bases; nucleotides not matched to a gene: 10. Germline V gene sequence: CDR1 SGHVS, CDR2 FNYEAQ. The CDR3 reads CASSLGSGGTLHTEAFF. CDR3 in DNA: TGTGCCAGCAGCTTAGGGTCAGGGGGCACCCTTCACACTGAAGCTTTCTTT.